The clone carrying this T cell receptor beta chain was seen just once. This entry is derived from a study of blood T cell repertoires in COVID-19. For the study at large: Sample material is recorded as cDNA or gDNA derived from T cells, B-cell-depleted T cells, or PBMCs.

The Seattle patients joined while their infection was active and were tracked longitudinally afterward. The CDR3 is made up of 12 amino acids. Germline-derived CDR1 and CDR2 are SGHDN and FVKESK. The V gene lost 4 bases and the J gene lost 4 bases, with 7 bases spanning the gap. In the study's own analysis: Nucleated cell counts were estimated from reference gene primer amplification. Sequenced by immunoSEQ multiplex PCR; TCRdb stores in-frame clones only, minus some. V and J calls and clone size follow that table, whereas D and trimming were derived from the DNA. The table records 120,000 to 150,000 clones, 70% to 90% of them present only once.

This rearrangement joins TRBV14 to TRBJ1-2; D is uncertain. The sample comprised peripheral blood. This receptor was obtained from an older woman with COVID-19, enrolled during active disease. This chain's CDR3 is CASSRGGYGYTF. The CDR3, as DNA: TGTGCCAGCAGCCGCGGCGGCTATGGCTACACCTTC. The entire variable domain, with the rest obtained from reference TRBV14 and TRBJ1-2, is as follows: EAGVTQFPSHSVIEKGQTVTLRCDPISGHDNLYWYRRVMGKEIKFLLHFVKESKQDESGMPNNRFLAERTGGTYSTLKVQPAELEDSGVYFCASSRGGYGYTFGSGTRLTVV.